These 8 T cell receptor beta chains were sequenced from one sample in a study of shared clonotypes between healthy human individuals. Generated by immunoSEQ multiplex PCR, the TCRdb table keeps only in-frame clones and is missing some. The table shows roughly 96,000 clones, with less than 60% occurring only once. Input material: PBMCs. All receptors come from a middle-aged woman in good health. Some clones in this sample may be carry-over from other donors' samples.

This sequence joins TRBV9 and TRBJ2-7; 7 bases are a match to TRBD1. V lost 4 bases and J lost 3; bases outside the gene matches: 7. Germline V gene data show CDR1 as SGDLS and CDR2 as YYNGEE. The CDR3 has 14 residues. For the CDR3, the DNA is TGTGCCAGCAGCCCTTCGACAGGGTTCTACGAGCAGTACTTC. Protein: CASSPSTGFYEQYF.

This clone has only a few counts. The DNA of the CDR3 is TGTGCCAGCAATTCGGCAGGGGAATATGGCTACACCTTC. Its translation: CASNSAGEYGYTF. The chain employs TRBV28 and TRBJ1-2, with D perhaps TRBD1 (6 bases). The V gene lost 7 bases and the J gene lost 5 bases, with 14 bases spanning the gap. Germline V gene data show CDR1 as MDHEN and CDR2 as SYDVKM. The CDR3 runs to 13 residues.

This sequence joins TRBV6-4 and TRBJ2-2; 7 nucleotides agree with TRBD1. J lost 4 bases, V lost 2 bases, and 7 bases had no gene match. The length of the CDR3 is 16 residues. CDR1 MRHNA and CDR2 SNTAGT come from the germline V gene. The CDR3 nucleotides are TGTGCCAGCAGTGACGAGGCAGGGGGTACCACCGGGGAGCTGTTTTTT. Amino acid sequence: CASSDEAGGTTGELFF.

Comments on this clone: One base away lies a much larger clone, so this may be a sequencing read error. The rearrangement uses TRBV6-5 and TRBJ2-7, with D possibly being TRBD2 (5 bases). CDR1 is MNHEY, CDR2 SVGAGI, per germline. CDR3 length equals 12 residues. DNA of the CDR3: TGTGCCAGCAGTACGGACTGGAACGAGCGGTACTTC. Translation: CASSTDWNERYF.

In this sample, this clone turned up a few times. This chain connects TRBV7-8 to TRBJ1-1, with a tentative D call TRBD1 (6 bases). The length of the CDR3 is 13 residues. Germline CDR1 and CDR2: SGHVS and FQNEAQ. Trimming took off 7 bases at V and 1 base at J, with 10 bases between the two ends. The CDR3 nucleotides read TGTGCCAGCATATGGACAGCGAACACTGAAGCTTTCTTT. It translates to CASIWTANTEAFF.

CDR3 region: CASSRTSGRRETQYF. CDR3 sequence (DNA): TGCGCCAGCAGCAGGACTAGCGGGAGAAGGGAGACCCAGTACTTC. J is TRBJ2-7 and V is TRBV5-1, with 13 positions matching TRBD2. The J call is uncertain, as TRBJ2-5 better fits the DNA end. The CDR3 contains 15 residues. CDR1 and CDR2 (germline): SGHRS, YFSETQ.

The V call is TRBV4-1, the J call TRBJ1-5; no clear D. The CDR3 extends over 13 amino acids. Trimming took 4 bases from V and 5 from J, leaving 9 bases between them. Germline CDR1 reads MGHRA; CDR2 reads YSYEKL. The CDR3 DNA reads TGCGCCAGCAGCCGCGACATGTATCAGCCCCAGCATTTT. Its protein is CASSRDMYQPQHF.

The J gene is TRBJ2-7, the V gene TRBV19; TRBD2 aligns across 11 bases. CDR3 length equals 16 residues. Germline CDR1 is LNHDA and CDR2 is SQIVND (reference sequence). Germline trimming cut 5 bases from V and 4 bases from J; bases unmatched to any gene: 10. The CDR3 bases are TGTGCCAGTAGTTCCAGGACTAGCGGGCCCGGGTACGAGCAGTACTTC. It translates to CASSSRTSGPGYEQYF.